These T cell receptor beta chains were read from a single sample in a study of T cells and Merkel cell carcinoma outcomes. Profiling relied on immunoSEQ multiplex PCR, and the TCRdb table lists in-frame clones only, not all of them. This table holds some 19,000 clones, roughly 87% found once. Material: tumor tissue from Merkel cell carcinoma. All receptors come from a human donor with Merkel cell carcinoma. Both conserved end residues are part of each CDR3. The D gene is left open where the match is weak. Clone size is not always given. Where it is, it says once, few, many or a class for expanded clones.

>TRBV16|12|-|-|TRBJ1-5
TGTGCCAGCAGCCAATCTTCATCGGCCCAGCATTTT
CASSQSSSAQHF
>TRBV14|15|-|-|TRBJ1-1
TGTGCCAGCAGCCAAGATCGGCAGGTCAACACTGAAGCTTTCTTT
CASSQDRQVNTEAFF
>TRBV6-6|15|-|-|TRBJ2-5
TGTGCCAGCAGTAGTCCTTGGGGCCGGGGGGAGACCCAGTACTTC
CASSSPWGRGETQYF
>TRBV13|15|TRBD2|-|TRBJ2-5
TGTGCCAGCAGACTAGCGGGGAACTTCCGGGAGACCCAGTACTTC
CASRLAGNFRETQYF
>TRBV27|14|-|-|TRBJ2-6
TGTGCCAGCAGCTCCGTATACGGGGCCAACGTCCTGACTTTC
CASSSVYGANVLTF
>TRBV7-8|14|TRBD2|-|TRBJ2-7
TGTGCCAGCAGCGTGGGCGGGGGTTCCTACGAGCAGTACTTC
CASSVGGGSYEQYF
>TRBV12-5|13|-|-|TRBJ1-5
TGTGCTAGTGGCTCCGACAGCAATCAGCCCCAGCATTTT
CASGSDSNQPQHF
>TRBV5-1|15|-|-|TRBJ2-2
TGCGCCAGCTTAGCGAACCCCGCGAACACCGGGGAGCTGTTTTTT
CASLANPANTGELFF
>TRBV15|14|TRBD2|-|TRBJ2-7
TGTGCCACCAGCAGATCGGGACTACCCTACGAGCAGTACTTC
CATSRSGLPYEQYF
>TRBV18|15|-|-|TRBJ1-2
TGTGCCAGCTCACCACCCCCACACCCTAACTATGGCTACACCTTC
CASSPPPHPNYGYTF
>TRBV6-5|15|-|-|TRBJ1-1
TGTGCCAGCAGTTATTATCACCCAATGAACACTGAAGCTTTCTTT
CASSYYHPMNTEAFF
>TRBV5-4|14|-|-|TRBJ2-7
TGTGCCAGCAGCTTTGGCGGGACCTTCTACGAGCAGTACTTC
CASSFGGTFYEQYF
>TRBV7-9|13|-|large|TRBJ2-7
TGTGCCAGCAGTCAGGACGGGTACTACGAGCAGTACTTC
CASSQDGYYEQYF
>TRBV14|16|TRBD2|-|TRBJ2-3
TGTGCCAGCAGCCAAGATGGGGGTCTAGCGGCAGATACGCAGTATTTT
CASSQDGGLAADTQYF
>TRBV5-1|14|-|-|TRBJ1-1
TGCGCCAGCAGCTTTACGGACCCGAACACTGAAGCTTTCTTT
CASSFTDPNTEAFF
>TRBV27|18|TRBD1|-|TRBJ2-7
TGTGCCAGCAGTCGCCTCCGGGACAGGCCCACTACGTTTAACGTGCAGTACTTC
CASSRLRDRPTTFNVQYF
>TRBV7-9|14|-|once|TRBJ1-4
TGTGCCAGCAGCTTAAACAGCAGAAATGAAAAACTGTTTTTT
CASSLNSRNEKLFF
>TRBV5-1|19|TRBD2|-|TRBJ2-2
TGCGCCAGCAGCTTCCAGGGACTAGCGGGAGGTTCGAACACCGGGGAGCTGTTTTTT
CASSFQGLAGGSNTGELFF
>TRBV15|14|-|-|TRBJ2-7
TGTGCCACCAGCAGAGAGGGGGGCAGATACGAGCAGTACTTC
CATSREGGRYEQYF
>TRBV5-6|16|-|-|TRBJ1-6
TGTGCCAGCAGCTTACCGGGGAGCTCCTATAATTCACCCCTCCACTTT
CASSLPGSSYNSPLHF
>TRBV19|16|TRBD2|few|TRBJ2-2
TGTGCCAGTAGTACCTCTAGCGGGAGACGCACCGGGGAGCTGTTTTTT
CASSTSSGRRTGELFF
>TRBV10-3|13|TRBD2|-|TRBJ2-3
TGTGCCAACAAAGCGGGGGCCACAGATACGCAGTATTTT
CANKAGATDTQYF
>TRBV29-1|13|-|-|TRBJ1-2
TGCAGCGTTTTACCTATAGGGACGCGGGGCTACACCTTC
CSVLPIGTRGYTF
>TRBV27|15|-|-|TRBJ2-7
TGTGCCAGCACCCCCCGGGACTCTTCCTTTCGGGAGCAGTACTTC
CASTPRDSSFREQYF
>TRBV27|14|-|-|TRBJ1-3
TGTGCCAGCAGGTCGGCCGGGACAGGAAACACCATATATTTT
CASRSAGTGNTIYF
>TRBV28|13|-|-|TRBJ2-7
TGTGCCAGCACCTCTGGTGGATTCTACGAGCAGTACTTC
CASTSGGFYEQYF
>TRBV11-3|17|TRBD1|-|TRBJ1-1
TGTGCCAGCAGCTCAGGGGACAGTAGTCGTCCGAGAACTGAAGCTTTCTTT
CASSSGDSSRPRTEAFF
>TRBV11-2|15|-|once|TRBJ2-7
TGTGCCAGCAGCTTAACTCCGGACTTCTTTTACGAGCAGTACTTC
CASSLTPDFFYEQYF
>TRBV9|16|-|-|TRBJ2-1
TGTGCCAGCAGCGATGGGTTACCGAGCTCCTACAATGAGCAGTTCTTC
CASSDGLPSSYNEQFF
>TRBV27|13|-|-|TRBJ1-2
TGTGCCAGCAGTTTAAACAGGGCCTATGGCTACACCTTC
CASSLNRAYGYTF
>TRBV5-1|15|TRBD2|-|TRBJ2-1
TGCGCCAGCAGCTTACTAGCGGGAGGAACGAATGAGCAGTTCTTC
CASSLLAGGTNEQFF
>TRBV13|17|TRBD2|-|TRBJ2-1
TGTGCCAGCAGCTCCTGGACTAGCGGGAGGGTCTACAATGAGCAGTTCTTC
CASSSWTSGRVYNEQFF
>TRBV2|15|TRBD1|-|TRBJ1-6
TGTGCCAGCAGACCCCGGACAGGCTATAATTCACCCCTCCACTTT
CASRPRTGYNSPLHF
>TRBV13|14|-|-|TRBJ2-7
TGTGCCAGCAGCTCCGGGGAGGGGGCATACGAGCAGTACTTC
CASSSGEGAYEQYF
>TRBV10-3|16|-|-|TRBJ2-7
TGTGCCATCAGGCTCGGGGCGGGTCTATACTCCTACGAGCAGTACTTC
CAIRLGAGLYSYEQYF
>TRBV7-8|13|-|-|TRBJ1-5
TGTGCCAGCAGCTTAGGGGGGCATCAGCCCCAGCATTTT
CASSLGGHQPQHF
>TRBV5-5|12|-|few|TRBJ2-7
TGTGCCAGCAGTCAGGGCTACTACGAGCAGTACTTC
CASSQGYYEQYF
>TRBV7-2|13|-|-|TRBJ1-2
TGTGCCAGCAGCTTTGGCGGACTGTCGGGCTACACCTTC
CASSFGGLSGYTF
>TRBV6-1|13|-|-|TRBJ1-1
TGTGCCAGCAGGAGGACAGCGAACACTGAAGCTTTCTTT
CASRRTANTEAFF
>TRBV29-1|14|-|-|TRBJ2-3
TGCAGCGCTGAGACTTCCAGTCTCACAGATACGCAGTATTTT
CSAETSSLTDTQYF